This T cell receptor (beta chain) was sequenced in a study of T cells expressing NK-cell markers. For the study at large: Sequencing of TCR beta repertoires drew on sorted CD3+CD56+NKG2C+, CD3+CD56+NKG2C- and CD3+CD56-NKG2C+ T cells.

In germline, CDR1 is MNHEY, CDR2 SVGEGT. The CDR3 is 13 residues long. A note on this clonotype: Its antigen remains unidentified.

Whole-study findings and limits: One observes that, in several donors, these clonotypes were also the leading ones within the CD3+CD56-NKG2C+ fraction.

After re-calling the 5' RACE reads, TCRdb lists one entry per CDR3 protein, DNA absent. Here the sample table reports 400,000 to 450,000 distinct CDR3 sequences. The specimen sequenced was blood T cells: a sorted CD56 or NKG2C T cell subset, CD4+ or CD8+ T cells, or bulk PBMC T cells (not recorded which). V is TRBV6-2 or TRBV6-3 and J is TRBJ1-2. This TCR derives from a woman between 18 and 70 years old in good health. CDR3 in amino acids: CASRAGPNYGYTF.